These T cell receptor beta chains were read from a single sample in a study of blood T cell repertoires in COVID-19. TCRdb's copy holds only in-frame clones and misses some; the assay was immunoSEQ multiplex PCR. Of 120,000 to 150,000 clones detected, 89% appear once; the ten largest clones hold around 1.5%. Sequencing was done on a sample of peripheral blood. The origin of the receptors is a human donor in a cohort sampled during active COVID-19. Each CDR3 is given with its conserved first and last residue. A D gene is named only where the DNA matches it firmly. Where a row states a size, it is once, few, many or the class of an expanded clone; other rows omit it.

abundance,d_gene,v_gene,j_gene,CDR3aa,CDR3nt
.,.,TRBV14,TRBJ2-4,CASSQVPWTIAKNIQYF,TGTGCCAGCAGCCAAGTTCCGTGGACAATAGCCAAAAACATTCAGTACTTC
few,.,TRBV4-3,TRBJ1-3,CASSQVLGTQSSGNTIYF,TGCGCCAGCAGCCAAGTACTTGGGACACAGAGCTCTGGAAACACCATATATTTT
once,.,TRBV6-6,TRBJ1-3,CASSYAPGGGSTIYF,TGTGCCAGCAGTTATGCCCCTGGCGGGGGCAGCACCATATATTTT
.,TRBD1,TRBV14,TRBJ1-1,CASSLLPYRGRTEAFF,TGTGCCAGCAGCCTCCTCCCATACAGGGGGCGTACTGAAGCTTTCTTT
.,.,TRBV3-1/TRBV3-2,TRBJ2-7,CAARRGGTYEQYF,TGTGCCGCTAGACGTGGCGGAACCTACGAGCAGTACTTC
once,.,TRBV7-6,TRBJ2-1,CASSFRQDSSYNEQFF,TGTGCCAGCAGCTTCCGACAGGATAGCTCCTACAATGAGCAGTTCTTC
.,TRBD1,TRBV30,TRBJ1-1,CAWSRDSGYTEAFF,TGTGCCTGGAGTAGGGACAGCGGGTACACTGAAGCTTTCTTT
.,.,TRBV7-6,TRBJ1-1,CASSLVGGRRSEAFF,TGTGCCAGCAGCTTAGTGGGAGGGAGAAGGTCTGAAGCTTTCTTT
.,TRBD1,TRBV10-3,TRBJ2-1,CAISEEDRGGQCEQFF,TGTGCCATCAGTGAGGAGGACAGGGGGGGGCAGTGCGAGCAGTTCTTC
.,.,TRBV10-2,TRBJ2-3,CASSDFPPGTDTQYF,TGCGCCAGCAGTGACTTCCCCCCGGGCACAGATACGCAGTATTTT